Listed here is a single T cell receptor beta chain. Germline CDR1 reads SGHVS; CDR2 reads FQNEAQ. With 4 bases clipped from V and 4 bases from J, the junction kept 4 bases outside the gene matches. The CDR3 consists of 14 residues. The time point here: after dendritic cell vaccination, including at tumor progression/relapse. This record belongs to a study of glioma-infiltrating T cells after dendritic cell vaccination. Produced via immunoSEQ multiplex PCR; TCRdb's table is partial and in-frame only. The sample records about 94,000 clones, 80% being singletons. Source: blood, taken after dendritic cell vaccination. The TCR originated in a human donor with glioblastoma. The chain has TRBV7-8 and TRBJ2-7; the match to TRBD2 covers 10 bases. Written as DNA, the CDR3 is TGTGCCAGCAGCTCTCAGCGGGAGGGTTACGAGCAGTACTTC. Its protein is CASSSQREGYEQYF.